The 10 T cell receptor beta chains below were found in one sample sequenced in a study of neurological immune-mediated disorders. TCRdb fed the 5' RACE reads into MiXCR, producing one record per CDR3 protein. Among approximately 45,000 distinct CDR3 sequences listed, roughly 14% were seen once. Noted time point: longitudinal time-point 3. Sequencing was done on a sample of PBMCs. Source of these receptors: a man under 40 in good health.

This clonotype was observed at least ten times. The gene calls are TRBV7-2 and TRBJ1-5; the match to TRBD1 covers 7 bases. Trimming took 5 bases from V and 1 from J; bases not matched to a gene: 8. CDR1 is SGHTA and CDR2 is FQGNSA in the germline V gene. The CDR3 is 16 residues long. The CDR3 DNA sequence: TGTGCCAGCAGCCCACAGGGGTACCTGAGCAATCAGCCCCAGCATTTT. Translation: CASSPQGYLSNQPQHF.

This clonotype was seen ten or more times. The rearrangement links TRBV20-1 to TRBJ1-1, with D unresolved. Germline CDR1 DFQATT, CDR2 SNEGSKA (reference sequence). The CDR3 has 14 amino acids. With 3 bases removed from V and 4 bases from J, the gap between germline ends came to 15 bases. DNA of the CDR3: TGCAGTGCTAGCCCTACGGGAGGTAGCACTGAAGCTTTCTTT. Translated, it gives CSASPTGGSTEAFF.

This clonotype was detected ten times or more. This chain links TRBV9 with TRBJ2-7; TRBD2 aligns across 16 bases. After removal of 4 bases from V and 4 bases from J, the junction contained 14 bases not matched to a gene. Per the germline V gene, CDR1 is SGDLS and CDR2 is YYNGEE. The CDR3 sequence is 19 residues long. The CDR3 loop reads CASSPRTSPGLAGGYEQYF. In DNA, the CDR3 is TGTGCCAGCAGCCCCCGGACATCGCCGGGACTAGCGGGAGGGTACGAGCAGTACTTC.

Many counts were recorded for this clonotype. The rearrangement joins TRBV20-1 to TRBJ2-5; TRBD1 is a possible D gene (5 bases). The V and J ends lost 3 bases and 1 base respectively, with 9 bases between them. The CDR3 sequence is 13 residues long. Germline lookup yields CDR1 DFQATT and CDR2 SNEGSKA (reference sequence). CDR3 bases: TGCAGTGCTAGTGACAGAGCCCAAGAGACCCAGTACTTC. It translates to CSASDRAQETQYF.

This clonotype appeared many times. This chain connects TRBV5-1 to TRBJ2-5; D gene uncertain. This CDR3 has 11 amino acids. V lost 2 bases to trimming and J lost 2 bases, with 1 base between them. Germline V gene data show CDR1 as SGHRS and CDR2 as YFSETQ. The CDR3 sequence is CASSLQETQYF. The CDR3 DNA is TGCGCCAGCAGCTTACAAGAGACCCAGTACTTC.

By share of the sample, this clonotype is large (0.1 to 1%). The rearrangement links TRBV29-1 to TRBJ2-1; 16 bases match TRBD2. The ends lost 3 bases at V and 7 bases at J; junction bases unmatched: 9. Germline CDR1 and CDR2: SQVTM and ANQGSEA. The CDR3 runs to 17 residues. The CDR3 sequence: CSVDSGLAGGPWNEQFF. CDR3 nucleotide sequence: TGCAGCGTTGATTCGGGACTAGCGGGAGGGCCTTGGAATGAGCAGTTCTTC.

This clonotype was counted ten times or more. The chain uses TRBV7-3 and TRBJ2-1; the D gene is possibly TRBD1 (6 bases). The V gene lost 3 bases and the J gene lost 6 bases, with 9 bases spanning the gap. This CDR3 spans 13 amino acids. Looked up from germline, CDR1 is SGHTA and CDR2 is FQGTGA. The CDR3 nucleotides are TGTGCCAGCAGCTTGCAACAGGGCAATGAGCAGTTCTTC. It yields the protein CASSLQQGNEQFF.

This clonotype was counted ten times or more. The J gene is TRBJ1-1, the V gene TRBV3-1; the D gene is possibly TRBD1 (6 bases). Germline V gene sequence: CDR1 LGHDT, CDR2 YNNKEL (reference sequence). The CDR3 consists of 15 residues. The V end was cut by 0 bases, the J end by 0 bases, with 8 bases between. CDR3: CASSQDPGVNTEAFF. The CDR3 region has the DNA TGTGCCAGCAGCCAAGATCCAGGGGTGAACACTGAAGCTTTCTTT.

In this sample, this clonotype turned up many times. The CDR3, as DNA: TGTGCCACCAGCCCAGGGCCTGGCTATGGCTACACCTTC. This codes for CATSPGPGYGYTF. The chain employs TRBV15 and TRBJ1-2; the D gene is possibly TRBD1 (5 bases). The CDR3 is made up of 13 amino acids. Germline V gene data show CDR1 as LNHNV and CDR2 as YYDKDF (reference sequence). Trimming shortened V by 5 bases and J by 4 bases, and 11 bases separated the two germline ends.

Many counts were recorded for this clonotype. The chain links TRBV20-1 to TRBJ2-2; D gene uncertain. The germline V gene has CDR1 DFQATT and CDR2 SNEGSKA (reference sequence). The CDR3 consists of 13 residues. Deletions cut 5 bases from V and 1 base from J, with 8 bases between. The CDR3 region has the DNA TGCAGTGCTCCTCATTGGAACACCGGGGAGCTGTTTTTT. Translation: CSAPHWNTGELFF.